This entry lists 32 T cell receptor beta chains sequenced from one sample in a study of CXCR3-negative and CXCR3-positive naive CD8 T cells. Study conclusions and caveats: CXCR3-negative naive cells had less hydrophobic TRB CDR3s than did CXCR3-positive naive cells.

Through 5' RACE with UMI labels, the TRB cDNA libraries were prepared. Reprocessing the 5' RACE reads, TCRdb reports a single entry for every CDR3 protein and omits DNA. This sample contains around 160,000 distinct CDR3 sequences. No antigen has been assigned to these receptors. The sequencing sample was made of naive CXCR3+ CD8+ T cells from blood. Documented subset: CD45RO-CCR7+CD27+CD95- naive CD8+ T cells expressing CXCR3 (TNR3+). These receptors were collected from a human donor in good health. Some clones in this sample may be carry-over from other donors' samples.

This rearrangement joins TRBV7-9 to TRBJ2-1; TCRdb's D call, TRBD1, is unchecked because there is no DNA. Germline CDR1 is SEHNR and CDR2 is FQNEAQ (reference sequence). CDR3 length: 15 amino acids. CDR3 residues: CASSTDRAAYNEQFF.

The rearrangement links TRBV12-3 or TRBV12-4 to TRBJ1-3; absent DNA, TCRdb's TRBD1 call cannot be checked. The CDR3 runs 15 residues. The CDR3 sequence is CASRKDRESGNTIYF.

The chain carries TRBV29-1 and TRBJ2-2. CDR1 and CDR2 (germline): SQVTM, ANQGSEA. CDR3 length: 13 residues. The CDR3 region is CSVVVPGPGELFF.

This chain links TRBV29-1 with TRBJ2-1; with no DNA, the TCRdb D assignment of TRBD1 cannot be verified. CDR1 SQVTM and CDR2 ANQGSEA come from the germline V gene. The CDR3 has 13 amino acids. The CDR3 protein is CSVVEQGSNEQFF.

The rearrangement uses TRBV7-6 and TRBJ1-1; the TRBD1 assignment by TCRdb is unverifiable without DNA. The CDR3 is 15 residues long. CDR1 is SGHVS and CDR2 is FNYEAQ in the germline V gene. The CDR3 spells CASSLDPGGHTEAFF.

The chain uses TRBV20-1 and TRBJ2-5; TCRdb proposes TRBD2, but this gene call is untestable without DNA. This CDR3 has 13 residues. Germline loops: CDR1 DFQATT, CDR2 SNEGSKA (reference sequence). The CDR3 loop is CSAIEGLQETQYF.

The gene calls are TRBV4-3 and TRBJ2-1; there is no DNA to check the TCRdb D call of TRBD1. The CDR3 has 15 amino acids. Germline V gives CDR1 LGHNA, CDR2 YSLEER. CDR3 region: CASSQRTGGADEQFF.

The CDR3 here is CASSFQTGTAGEQYF. This chain joins TRBV13 and TRBJ2-7; TCRdb proposes TRBD1, but this gene call is untestable without DNA. Germline V lookup: CDR1 PRHDT, CDR2 FYEKMQ (reference sequence). This CDR3 has 15 amino acids.

The rearrangement links TRBV19 to TRBJ1-1. The CDR3 is made up of 12 amino acids. Germline CDR1 and CDR2: LNHDA and SQIVND (reference sequence). The CDR3 protein is CASSRDWNEAFF.

The gene calls are TRBV7-9 and TRBJ2-1; the TRBD2 assignment by TCRdb is unverifiable without DNA. CDR1 is SEHNR and CDR2 is FQNEAQ in the germline V gene (reference sequence). The CDR3 length is 13 residues. This CDR3 is CASSLVAGEVPFF. Supplemented by reference TRBV7-9 and TRBJ2-1, the full variable domain reads DTGVSQNPRHKITKRGQNVTFRCDPISEHNRLYWYRQTLGQGPEFLTYFQNEAQLEKSRLLSDRFSAERPKGSFSTLEIQRTEQGDSAMYLCASSLVAGEVPFFGPGTRLTVL.

This chain joins TRBV12-3 or TRBV12-4 and TRBJ2-5; TCRdb proposes TRBD1, but this gene call is untestable without DNA. There are 14 residues in the CDR3. The CDR3 loop is CASTGTGEQETQYF.

This chain connects TRBV4-2 to TRBJ2-7. The V gene's germline CDR1 is LGHNA and CDR2 YNFKEQ. The length of the CDR3 is 16 residues. CDR3 residues: CASSQDLEGDRDEQYF.

The chain combines TRBV28 with TRBJ2-7. The CDR3 has 15 residues. Germline lookup yields CDR1 MDHEN and CDR2 SYDVKM. CDR3 loop: CASSLSPDYSYEQYF. Full variable domain (outside the CDR3, taken from reference TRBV28 and TRBJ2-7): DVKVTQSSRYLVKRTGEKVFLECVQDMDHENMFWYRQDPGLGLRLIYFSYDVKMKEKGDIPEGYSVSREKKERFSLILESASTNQTSMYLCASSLSPDYSYEQYFGPGTRLTVT.

The chain couples TRBV2 to TRBJ2-1; the TCRdb call, TRBD1, lacks DNA for checking. Germline V lookup: CDR1 SNHLY, CDR2 FYNNEI. The CDR3 extends over 15 amino acids. The chain's CDR3 is CASSSGTGHYNEQFF. Filled out from reference TRBV2 and TRBJ2-1, the complete variable domain reads EPEVTQTPSHQVTQMGQEVILRCVPISNHLYFYWYRQILGQKVEFLVSFYNNEISEKSEIFDDQFSVERPDGSNFTLKIRSTKLEDSAMYFCASSSGTGHYNEQFFGPGTRLTVL.

The rearrangement uses TRBV11-3 and TRBJ2-7. Germline V gene data show CDR1 as SGHNT and CDR2 as YENEEA. This CDR3 region has 14 residues. CDR3 sequence: CASSLQDRSYEQYF.

V usage is TRBV7-2 and J usage is TRBJ2-3; TCRdb returns TRBD2, unconfirmable since there is no DNA. The CDR3 has 15 amino acids. Germline V gene data show CDR1 as SGHTA and CDR2 as FQGNSA. The CDR3: CASRKREGLPDTQYF.

The rearrangement links TRBV15 to TRBJ1-5; TCRdb selects TRBD1, and the lack of DNA leaves this call unchecked. Germline V lookup: CDR1 LNHNV, CDR2 YYDKDF (reference sequence). The CDR3 sequence is 15 residues long. The CDR3 loop reads CATSRDWGQPQPQHF. Variable domain in full (rest from reference TRBV15 and TRBJ1-5): DAMVIQNPRYQVTQFGKPVTLSCSQTLNHNVMYWYQQKSSQAPKLLFHYYDKDFNNEADTPDNFQSRRPNTSFCFLDIRSPGLGDTAMYLCATSRDWGQPQPQHFGDGTRLSIL.

CDR3 sequence: CASSLRLADYGYTF. The rearrangement uses TRBV13 and TRBJ1-2. CDR1 and CDR2 from the germline V gene are PRHDT and FYEKMQ (reference sequence). This CDR3 has 14 amino acids.

The rearrangement joins TRBV30 to TRBJ2-7; TCRdb calls TRBD1, which cannot be checked without DNA. Germline CDR1 GTSNPN, CDR2 SVGIG (reference sequence). The length of the CDR3 is 16 residues. CDR3 loop: CAWSYRRDREFRGQYF.

J is TRBJ2-7 and V is TRBV28; without DNA, the TCRdb call of TRBD1 cannot be checked. This CDR3 contains 15 residues. The germline gives CDR1 MDHEN, CDR2 SYDVKM. The CDR3 sequence: CASSLVRTGEYEQYF.

The J gene is TRBJ2-2, the V gene TRBV14. CDR1 and CDR2 (germline): SGHDN, FVKESK. This CDR3 is built from 17 residues. CDR3 region: CASSQDPGVAMTGELFF.

CDR3 residues: CASSQEPGVPAEQFF. The chain combines TRBV4-2 with TRBJ2-1; TCRdb names TRBD2, which stays unverified in the absence of DNA. Germline CDR1 LGHNA, CDR2 YNFKEQ. The CDR3 contains 15 residues.

The chain carries TRBV7-9 and TRBJ2-1. CDR1 SEHNR and CDR2 FQNEAQ come from the germline V gene (reference sequence). The CDR3 consists of 15 residues. CDR3 region: CASSLAENSYNEQFF.

The chain links TRBV9 to TRBJ2-1. Germline CDR1 reads SGDLS; CDR2 reads YYNGEE. This CDR3 contains 14 residues. The CDR3 loop reads CASSEGDSYNEQFF.

The V and J genes are TRBV29-1 and TRBJ2-7. The CDR3 has 13 amino acids. CDR1 and CDR2 (germline): SQVTM, ANQGSEA. CDR3 sequence reads: CSALYRGSYEQYF.

The chain uses TRBV14 and TRBJ2-5; TCRdb's D call of TRBD1 is untestable without DNA. The CDR3 consists of 16 residues. From germline, CDR1 is SGHDN and CDR2 FVKESK. CDR3 sequence: CASSQAPRDIRETQYF.

The chain couples TRBV29-1 to TRBJ1-1. The CDR3 is 12 residues long. Germline lookup yields CDR1 SQVTM and CDR2 ANQGSEA. CDR3 sequence reads: CSARGAWTEAFF.

The chain employs TRBV4-3 and TRBJ2-1; there is no DNA to check the TCRdb D call of TRBD2. This CDR3 has 14 amino acids. Germline CDR1 reads LGHNA; CDR2 reads YSLEER. CDR3 protein: CASSPGVLDNEQFF.

The rearrangement uses TRBV2 and TRBJ2-3. CDR1 SNHLY and CDR2 FYNNEI come from the germline V gene. The CDR3 covers 14 residues. The CDR3: CASSEAPGADTLYF. Full variable domain (remainder filled in from reference TRBV2 and TRBJ2-3): EPEVTQTPSHQVTQMGQEVILRCVPISNHLYFYWYRQILGQKVEFLVSFYNNEISEKSEIFDDQFSVERPDGSNFTLKIRSTKLEDSAMYFCASSEAPGADTLYFGPGTRLTVL.

The V gene is TRBV4-1, the J gene TRBJ1-2; TCRdb proposes TRBD1, but this gene call is untestable without DNA. The CDR3 is made up of 16 amino acids. Germline loops: CDR1 MGHRA, CDR2 YSYEKL. CDR3 in amino acids: CASSPSIPEANYGYTF.

The CDR3 region is CAWSWGVNTEAFF. This sequence joins TRBV30 and TRBJ1-1. Germline V CDR1 and CDR2: GTSNPN, SVGIG (reference sequence). CDR3 length: 13 amino acids.

V is TRBV29-1 and J is TRBJ2-7; TCRdb's D call, TRBD2, is unchecked because there is no DNA. This CDR3 is built from 12 residues. Looked up from germline, CDR1 is SQVTM and CDR2 is ANQGSEA. The chain's CDR3 is CGASEGDYEQYF.